The clone carrying this T cell receptor beta chain has a count of ten or more. This entry is derived from a study of T-cell reconstitution after alpha-beta-depleted transplantation in children. The TCRbeta library incorporated unique molecular identifiers. A single record per CDR3 protein comes from TCRdb applying MiXCR to the PCR reads. The sample has some 530,000 distinct CDR3 sequences; around 12% are singletons. CDR1 and CDR2 from the germline V gene are MNHEY and SVGEGT. The CDR3 is 18 residues long. J was trimmed by 2 bases and V by 5 bases; bases with no gene match: 10. The chain links TRBV6-2 or TRBV6-3 to TRBJ2-6; TRBD1 matches 9 bases. This sample comprised PBMCs from the stem cell graft donor, obtained from the stem cell graft. This TCR was sampled from a human donor who donated a stem cell graft to a child with combined immunodeficiency. Here the CDR3 reads CASSPRDREVPGANVLTF. CDR3 nucleotides: TGTGCCAGCAGTCCTCGGGACAGGGAGGTCCCTGGGGCCAACGTCCTGACTTTC.